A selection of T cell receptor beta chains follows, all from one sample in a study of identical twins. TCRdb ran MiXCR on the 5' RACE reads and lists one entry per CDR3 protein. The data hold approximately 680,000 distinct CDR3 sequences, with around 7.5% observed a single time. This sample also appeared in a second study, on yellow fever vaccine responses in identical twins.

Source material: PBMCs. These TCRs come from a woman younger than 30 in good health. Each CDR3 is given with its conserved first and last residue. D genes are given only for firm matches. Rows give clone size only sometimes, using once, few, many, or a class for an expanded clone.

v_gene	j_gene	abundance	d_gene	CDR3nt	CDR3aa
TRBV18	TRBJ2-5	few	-	TGTGCCAGCTCACCACGTTGGGCCTACGACCCCCAAGAGACCCAGTACTTC	CASSPRWAYDPQETQYF
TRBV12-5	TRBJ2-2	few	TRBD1	TGTGCTAGTGGTTTGTCTCGGTTCGGACAGGCTACAAAGAACACCGGGGAGCTGTTTTTT	CASGLSRFGQATKNTGELFF
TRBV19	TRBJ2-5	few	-	TGTGCCAGTAGCGGTTCCGTAGAGACCCAGTACTTC	CASSGSVETQYF
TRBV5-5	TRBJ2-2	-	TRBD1	TGTGCCAGCAGCAAAGACAGGGGGCCTGCGAACACCGGGGAGCTGTTTTTT	CASSKDRGPANTGELFF
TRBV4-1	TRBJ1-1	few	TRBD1	TGCGCCAGCAGCCCCTCGGGACAGGGTCGGGCTGAAGCTTTCTTT	CASSPSGQGRAEAFF
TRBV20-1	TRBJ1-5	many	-	TGCAGTGCTAGGGCAGATAGCAATCAGCCCCAGCATTTT	CSARADSNQPQHF
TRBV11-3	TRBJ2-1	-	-	TGTGCCAGCAGCTTAGCTGTCGGGACCCCAGGGGACAATGAGCAGTTCTTC	CASSLAVGTPGDNEQFF
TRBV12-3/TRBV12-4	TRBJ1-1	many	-	TGTGCCAGCAGCTTCTCGAACAGGGTCCGCGAAGCTTTCTTT	CASSFSNRVREAFF
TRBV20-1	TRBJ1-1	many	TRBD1	TGCAGTGCTACTAGAGCGACAGGGGCGGATGAAGCTTTCTTT	CSATRATGADEAFF
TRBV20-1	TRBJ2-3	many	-	TGCAGTGCCCGGGGACTTCTAGTCACAGATACGCAGTATTTT	CSARGLLVTDTQYF
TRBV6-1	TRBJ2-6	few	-	TGTGCCAGCAGTCCCAGGGCTGGGGCCAACGTCCTGACTTTC	CASSPRAGANVLTF
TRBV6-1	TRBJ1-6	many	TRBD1	TGTGCCAGCAGCCAAGCTTCGACAGGGACGACAATTTCACCCCTCCACTTT	CASSQASTGTTISPLHF
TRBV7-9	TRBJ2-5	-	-	TGTGCCAGCAGCTTAGGGGGGCAAAGGGAGACCCAGTACTTC	CASSLGGQRETQYF
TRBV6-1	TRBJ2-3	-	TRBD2	TGTGCCAGCAGGCCCGGGACTAACACAGATACGCAGTATTTT	CASRPGTNTDTQYF
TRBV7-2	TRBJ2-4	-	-	TGTGCCAGCAGCCCCCTGACGTTAGCCAAAAACATTCAGTACTTC	CASSPLTLAKNIQYF
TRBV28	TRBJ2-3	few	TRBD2	TGTGCCAGCAGCCCCGTGGCTAGCGGGAGGGAAGATACGCAGTATTTT	CASSPVASGREDTQYF